This TCR beta chain was profiled in a study of OX40 agonist ivuxolimab in advanced cancers. In this sample, this clone turned up once. Sequenced by immunoSEQ multiplex PCR; TCRdb stores in-frame clones only, minus some. This sample has about 60,000 clones; about 90% occur once, and the top ten carry 11% to 15%. The sequence was collected from an adult with an advanced solid tumor such as melanoma, head and neck, liver or kidney cancer. The sequencing used CD4+ or CD8+ T cells sorted from blood, collected in a trial of the OX40 agonist ivuxolimab.

The CDR3 DNA sequence: TGCAGCGTTGAGCCCTTCACCGGGGAGCTGTTTTTT. Encoded protein: CSVEPFTGELFF. The J gene is TRBJ2-2, the V gene TRBV29-1; D gene uncertain. V lost 3 bases, J lost 4 bases, and 6 bases lay in between. The CDR3 spans 12 residues. Per the germline V gene, CDR1 is SQVTM and CDR2 is ANQGSEA.